Listed here is a single T cell receptor (beta chain). Its antigen is not identified. Sequencing used immunoSEQ multiplex PCR; TCRdb keeps in-frame clones, though not all of them. The sample has 40,000 to 45,000 clones, approximately 90% seen once. This sample was taken from a study of OX40 agonist ivuxolimab in advanced cancers. Overall study context: Clinicians treated patients with ivuxolimab, an agonistic anti-OX40 (CD134) antibody. The mean age was roughly 60 years, ranging from about 20 to 90, with 82.7% of participants male.

Overall study results and limits: At doses 0.1 to 3.0 mg/kg, CD4+ and CD8+ clones expanded.

Germline CDR1 reads SGHTA; CDR2 reads FQGTGA. V lost 0 bases and J 0 bases, leaving 7 bases between the germline ends. The CDR3 runs 15 residues. The chain is built from TRBV7-3 and TRBJ2-3, with D possibly being TRBD1 (5 bases). The source was CD4+ or CD8+ T cells sorted from blood, collected in a trial of the OX40 agonist ivuxolimab. The clonotype originates from an adult with an advanced solid tumor such as melanoma, head and neck, liver or kidney cancer. CDR3 sequence (DNA): TGTGCCAGCAGCTTAACTAAGGGGAGCACAGATACGCAGTATTTT. Its protein product is CASSLTKGSTDTQYF.